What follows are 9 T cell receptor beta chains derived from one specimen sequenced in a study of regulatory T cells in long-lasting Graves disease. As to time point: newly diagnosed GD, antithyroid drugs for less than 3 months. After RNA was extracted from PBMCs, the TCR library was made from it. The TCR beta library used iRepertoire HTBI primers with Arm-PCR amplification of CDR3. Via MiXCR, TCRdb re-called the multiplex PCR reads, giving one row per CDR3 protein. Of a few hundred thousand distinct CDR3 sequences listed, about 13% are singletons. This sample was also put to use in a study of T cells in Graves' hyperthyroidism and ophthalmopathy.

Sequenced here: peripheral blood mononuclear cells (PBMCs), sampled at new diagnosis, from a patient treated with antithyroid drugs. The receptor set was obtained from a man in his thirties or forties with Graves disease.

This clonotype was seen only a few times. CDR3: CSAREGLAALTDTQYF. Here the CDR3 DNA reads TGCAGTGCTAGAGAGGGACTAGCGGCTCTCACAGATACGCAGTATTTT. The chain recombines TRBV20-1 with TRBJ2-3; 11 bases agree with TRBD2. With V trimmed by 0 bases and J by 2 bases, 4 bases remained unmatched. The germline CDR1 and CDR2 sequences are DFQATT and SNEGSKA (reference sequence). CDR3 length equals 16 residues.

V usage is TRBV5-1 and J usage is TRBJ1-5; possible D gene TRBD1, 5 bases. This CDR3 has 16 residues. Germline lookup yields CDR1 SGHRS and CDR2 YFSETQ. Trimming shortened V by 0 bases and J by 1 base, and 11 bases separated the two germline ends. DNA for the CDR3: TGCGCCAGCAGCTTGGCGGGGGTTGGGAGCAATCAGCCCCAGCATTTT. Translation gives CASSLAGVGSNQPQHF.

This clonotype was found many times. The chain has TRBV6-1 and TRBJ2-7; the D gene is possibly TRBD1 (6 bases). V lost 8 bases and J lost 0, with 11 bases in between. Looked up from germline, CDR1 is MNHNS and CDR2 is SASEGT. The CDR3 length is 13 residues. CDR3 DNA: TGTGCCAGCCGGGGACAACCCTCCTACGAGCAGTACTTC. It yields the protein CASRGQPSYEQYF.

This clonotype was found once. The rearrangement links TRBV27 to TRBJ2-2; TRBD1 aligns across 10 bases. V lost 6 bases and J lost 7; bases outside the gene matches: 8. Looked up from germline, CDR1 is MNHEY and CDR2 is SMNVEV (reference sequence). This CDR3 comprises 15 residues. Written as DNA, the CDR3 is TGTGCCAGCAGGCGGACAGGGGGGCTCGGCGGGGAGCTGTTTTTT. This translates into CASRRTGGLGGELFF.

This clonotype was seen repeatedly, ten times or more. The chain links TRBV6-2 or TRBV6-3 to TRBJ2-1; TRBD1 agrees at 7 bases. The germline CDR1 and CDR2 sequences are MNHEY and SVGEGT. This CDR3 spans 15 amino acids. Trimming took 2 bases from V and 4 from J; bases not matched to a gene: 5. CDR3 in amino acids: CASSYATGQYNEQFF. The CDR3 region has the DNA TGTGCCAGCAGTTACGCGACAGGGCAGTACAATGAGCAGTTCTTC.

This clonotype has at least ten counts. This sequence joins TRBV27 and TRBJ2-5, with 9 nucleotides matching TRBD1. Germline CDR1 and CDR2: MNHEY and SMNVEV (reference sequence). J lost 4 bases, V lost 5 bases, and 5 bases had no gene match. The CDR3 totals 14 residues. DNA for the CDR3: TGTGCCAGCAGTCTGGACAGGGGACGAGAGACCCAGTACTTC. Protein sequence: CASSLDRGRETQYF.

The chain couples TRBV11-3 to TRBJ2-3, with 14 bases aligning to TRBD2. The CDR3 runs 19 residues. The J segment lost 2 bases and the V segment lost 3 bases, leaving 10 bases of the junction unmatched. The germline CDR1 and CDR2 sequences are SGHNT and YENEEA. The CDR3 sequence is CASSFRTSGRNRNTDTQYF. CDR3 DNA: TGTGCCAGCAGCTTCCGGACTAGCGGGAGGAACCGAAACACAGATACGCAGTATTTT.

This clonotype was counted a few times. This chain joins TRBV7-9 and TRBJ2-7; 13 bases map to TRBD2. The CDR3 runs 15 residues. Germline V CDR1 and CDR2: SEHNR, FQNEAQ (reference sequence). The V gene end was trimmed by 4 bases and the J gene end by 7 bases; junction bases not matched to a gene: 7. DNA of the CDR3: TGTGCCAGCAGCTCAGGACTAGCGGGAGTTTGGGAGCAGTACTTC. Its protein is CASSSGLAGVWEQYF.

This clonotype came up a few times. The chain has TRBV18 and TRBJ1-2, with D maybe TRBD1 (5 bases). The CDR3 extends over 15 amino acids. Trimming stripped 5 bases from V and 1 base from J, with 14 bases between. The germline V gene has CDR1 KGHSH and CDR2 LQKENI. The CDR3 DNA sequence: TGTGCCAGCTCAGGTGGGACGGATCTTAACTATGGCTACACCTTC. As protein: CASSGGTDLNYGYTF.